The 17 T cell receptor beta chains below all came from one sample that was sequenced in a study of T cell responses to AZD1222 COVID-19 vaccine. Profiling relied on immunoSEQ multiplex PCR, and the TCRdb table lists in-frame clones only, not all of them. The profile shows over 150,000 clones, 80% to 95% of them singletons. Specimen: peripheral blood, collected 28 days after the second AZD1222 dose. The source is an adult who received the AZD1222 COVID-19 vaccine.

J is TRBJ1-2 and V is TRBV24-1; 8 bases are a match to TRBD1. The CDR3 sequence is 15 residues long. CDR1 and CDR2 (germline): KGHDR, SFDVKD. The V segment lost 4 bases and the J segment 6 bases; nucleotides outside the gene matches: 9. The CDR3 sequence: CATSDPLDREDGYTF. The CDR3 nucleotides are TGTGCCACCAGTGACCCCCTGGACAGGGAAGATGGCTACACCTTC.

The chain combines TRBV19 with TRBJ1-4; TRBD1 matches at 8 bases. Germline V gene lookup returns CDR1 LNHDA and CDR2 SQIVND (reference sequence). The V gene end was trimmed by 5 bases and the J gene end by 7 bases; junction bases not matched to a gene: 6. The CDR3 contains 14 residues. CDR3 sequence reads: CASSPTGGIEKLFF. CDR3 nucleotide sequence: TGTGCCAGTAGTCCCACAGGGGGTATTGAAAAACTGTTTTTT.

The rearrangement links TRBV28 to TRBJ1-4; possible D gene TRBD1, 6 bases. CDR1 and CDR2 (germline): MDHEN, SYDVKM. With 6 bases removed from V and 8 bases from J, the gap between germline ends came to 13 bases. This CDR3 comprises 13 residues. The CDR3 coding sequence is TGTGCCAGCAGAGAACAGGGTAGAGAAAAACTGTTTTTT. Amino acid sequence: CASREQGREKLFF. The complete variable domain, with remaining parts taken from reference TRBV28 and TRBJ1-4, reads DVKVTQSSRYLVKRTGEKVFLECVQDMDHENMFWYRQDPGLGLRLIYFSYDVKMKEKGDIPEGYSVSREKKERFSLILESASTNQTSMYLCASREQGREKLFFGSGTQLSVL.

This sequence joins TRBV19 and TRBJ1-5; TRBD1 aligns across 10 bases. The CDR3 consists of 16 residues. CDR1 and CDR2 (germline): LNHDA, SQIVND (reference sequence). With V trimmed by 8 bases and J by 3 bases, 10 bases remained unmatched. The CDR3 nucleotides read TGTGCCAGTTCATCCGGGACAGGGGATTACAATCAGCCCCAGCATTTT. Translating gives CASSSGTGDYNQPQHF.

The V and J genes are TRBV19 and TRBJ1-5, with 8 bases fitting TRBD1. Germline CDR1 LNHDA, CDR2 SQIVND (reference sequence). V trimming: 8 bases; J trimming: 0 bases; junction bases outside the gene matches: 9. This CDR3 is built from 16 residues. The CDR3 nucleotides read TGTGCCAGTTCTCCAGGGGGCGGGTATAGCAATCAGCCCCAGCATTTT. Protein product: CASSPGGGYSNQPQHF.

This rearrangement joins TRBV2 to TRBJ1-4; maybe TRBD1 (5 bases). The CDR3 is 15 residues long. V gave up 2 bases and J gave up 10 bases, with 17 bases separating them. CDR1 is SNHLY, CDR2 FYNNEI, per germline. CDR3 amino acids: CASSEWHQPQGKLFF. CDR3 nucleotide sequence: TGTGCCAGCAGTGAATGGCACCAGCCCCAGGGAAAACTGTTTTTT.

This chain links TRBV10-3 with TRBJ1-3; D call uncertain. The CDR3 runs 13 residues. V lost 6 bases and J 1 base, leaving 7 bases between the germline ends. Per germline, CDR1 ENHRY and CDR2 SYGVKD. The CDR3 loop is CAIRSNSGNTIYF. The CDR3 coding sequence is TGTGCCATCAGGAGTAATTCTGGAAACACCATATATTTT.

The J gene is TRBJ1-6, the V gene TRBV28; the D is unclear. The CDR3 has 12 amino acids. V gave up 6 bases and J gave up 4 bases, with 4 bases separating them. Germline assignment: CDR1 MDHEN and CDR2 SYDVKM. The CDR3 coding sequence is TGTGCCAGCAGGGAGTATAATTCACCCCTCCACTTT. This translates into CASREYNSPLHF. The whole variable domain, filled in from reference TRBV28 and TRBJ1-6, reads DVKVTQSSRYLVKRTGEKVFLECVQDMDHENMFWYRQDPGLGLRLIYFSYDVKMKEKGDIPEGYSVSREKKERFSLILESASTNQTSMYLCASREYNSPLHFGNGTRLTVT.

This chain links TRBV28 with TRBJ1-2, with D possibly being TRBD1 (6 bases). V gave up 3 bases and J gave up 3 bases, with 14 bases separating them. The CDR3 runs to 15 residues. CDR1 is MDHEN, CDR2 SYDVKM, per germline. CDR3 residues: CASSFLRGSDYGYTF. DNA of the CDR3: TGTGCCAGCAGTTTTTTAAGGGGGTCGGACTATGGCTACACCTTC.

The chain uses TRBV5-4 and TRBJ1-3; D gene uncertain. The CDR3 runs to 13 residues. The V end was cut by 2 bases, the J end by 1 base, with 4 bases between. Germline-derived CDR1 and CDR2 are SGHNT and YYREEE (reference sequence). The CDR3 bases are TGTGCCAGCAGCTTTGGTTCTGGAAACACCATATATTTT. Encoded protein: CASSFGSGNTIYF.

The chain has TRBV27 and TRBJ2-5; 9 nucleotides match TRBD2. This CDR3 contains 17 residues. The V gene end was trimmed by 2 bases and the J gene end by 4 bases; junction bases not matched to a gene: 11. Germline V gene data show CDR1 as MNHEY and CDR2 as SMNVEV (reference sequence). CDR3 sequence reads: CASSLAGRTSALETQYF. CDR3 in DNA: TGTGCCAGCAGTTTAGCAGGGAGGACTAGCGCATTAGAGACCCAGTACTTC.

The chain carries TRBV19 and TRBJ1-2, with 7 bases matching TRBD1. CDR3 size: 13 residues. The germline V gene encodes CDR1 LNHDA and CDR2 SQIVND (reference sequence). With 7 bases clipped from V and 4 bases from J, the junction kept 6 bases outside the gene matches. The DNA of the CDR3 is TGTGCCAGTACACAGGGGAGGGGCTATGGCTACACCTTC. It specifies CASTQGRGYGYTF.

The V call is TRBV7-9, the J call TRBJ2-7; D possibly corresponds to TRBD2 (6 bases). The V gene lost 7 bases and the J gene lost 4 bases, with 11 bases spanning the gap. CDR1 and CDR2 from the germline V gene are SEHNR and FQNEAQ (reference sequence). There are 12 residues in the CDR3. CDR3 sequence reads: CASITEGYEQYF. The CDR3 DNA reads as TGTGCCAGCATCACGGAGGGTTACGAGCAGTACTTC.

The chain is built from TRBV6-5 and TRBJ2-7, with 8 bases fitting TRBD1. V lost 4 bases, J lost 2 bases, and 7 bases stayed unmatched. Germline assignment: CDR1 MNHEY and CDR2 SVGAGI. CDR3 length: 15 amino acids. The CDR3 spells CASSSYGTGAYEQYF. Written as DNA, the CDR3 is TGTGCCAGCAGTTCCTACGGGACAGGAGCCTACGAGCAGTACTTC.

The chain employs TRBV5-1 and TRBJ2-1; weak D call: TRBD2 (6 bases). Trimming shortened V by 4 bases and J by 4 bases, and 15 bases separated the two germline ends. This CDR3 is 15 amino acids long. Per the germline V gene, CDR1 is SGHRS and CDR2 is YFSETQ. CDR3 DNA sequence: TGCGCCAGCAGCCCCTTGGCGGGGACGTACAATGAGCAGTTCTTC. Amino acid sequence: CASSPLAGTYNEQFF. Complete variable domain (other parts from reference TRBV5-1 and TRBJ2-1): KAGVTQTPRYLIKTRGQQVTLSCSPISGHRSVSWYQQTPGQGLQFLFEYFSETQRNKGNFPGRFSGRQFSNSRSEMNVSTLELGDSALYLCASSPLAGTYNEQFFGPGTRLTVL.

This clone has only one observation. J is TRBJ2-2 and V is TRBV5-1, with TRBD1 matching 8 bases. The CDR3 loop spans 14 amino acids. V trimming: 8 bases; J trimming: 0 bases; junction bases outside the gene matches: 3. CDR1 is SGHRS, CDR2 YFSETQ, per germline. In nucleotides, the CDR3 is TGCGCCAGGGGGGACAGGACGAACACCGGGGAGCTGTTTTTT. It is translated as CARGDRTNTGELFF.

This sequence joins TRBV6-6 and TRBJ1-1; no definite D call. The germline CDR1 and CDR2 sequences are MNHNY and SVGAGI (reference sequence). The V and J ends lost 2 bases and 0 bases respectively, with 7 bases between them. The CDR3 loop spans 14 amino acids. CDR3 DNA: TGTGCCAGCAGTTACGCAGGAATGAACACTGAAGCTTTCTTT. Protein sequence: CASSYAGMNTEAFF.